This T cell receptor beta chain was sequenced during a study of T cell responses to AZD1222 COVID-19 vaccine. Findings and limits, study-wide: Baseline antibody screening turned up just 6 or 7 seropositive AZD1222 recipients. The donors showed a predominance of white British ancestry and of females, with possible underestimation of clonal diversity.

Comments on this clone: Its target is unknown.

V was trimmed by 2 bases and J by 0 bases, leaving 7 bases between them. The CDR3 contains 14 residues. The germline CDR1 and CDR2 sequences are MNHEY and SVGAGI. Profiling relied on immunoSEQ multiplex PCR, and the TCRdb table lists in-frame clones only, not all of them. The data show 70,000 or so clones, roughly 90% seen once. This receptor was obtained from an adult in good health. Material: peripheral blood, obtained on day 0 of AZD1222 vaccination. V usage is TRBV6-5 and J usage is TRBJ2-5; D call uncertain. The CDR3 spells CASSYTRYQETQYF. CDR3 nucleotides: TGTGCCAGCAGTTACACCCGGTACCAAGAGACCCAGTACTTC.